This T cell receptor (beta chain) was obtained from a study of blood T cell repertoires in COVID-19. Study context: Samples came from the United States, Italy and Spain, spanning acute and convalescent COVID-19.

Trimming pared 9 bases from V and 2 bases from J, leaving 8 bases between. CDR3 length equals 12 residues. The germline V gene has CDR1 LNHDA and CDR2 SQIVND (reference sequence). The protocol was immunoSEQ multiplex PCR, while the TCRdb copy is restricted to in-frame clones and leaves out a portion. The data contain about 140,000 clones, 87% of them singletons. Donors in Cohort 3 who had recovered were those with two negative PCRs, healthcare professional clearance, or resolution of their symptoms. The source is a man in his 60s who had recovered from COVID-19. The V call is TRBV19, the J call TRBJ1-5; the D is unclear. The sequenced sample was PBMCs or T cells enriched from blood (not recorded which). The DNA of the CDR3 is TGTGCCAGACAGTTCCGCAATCAGCCCCAGCATTTT. Translation gives CARQFRNQPQHF.